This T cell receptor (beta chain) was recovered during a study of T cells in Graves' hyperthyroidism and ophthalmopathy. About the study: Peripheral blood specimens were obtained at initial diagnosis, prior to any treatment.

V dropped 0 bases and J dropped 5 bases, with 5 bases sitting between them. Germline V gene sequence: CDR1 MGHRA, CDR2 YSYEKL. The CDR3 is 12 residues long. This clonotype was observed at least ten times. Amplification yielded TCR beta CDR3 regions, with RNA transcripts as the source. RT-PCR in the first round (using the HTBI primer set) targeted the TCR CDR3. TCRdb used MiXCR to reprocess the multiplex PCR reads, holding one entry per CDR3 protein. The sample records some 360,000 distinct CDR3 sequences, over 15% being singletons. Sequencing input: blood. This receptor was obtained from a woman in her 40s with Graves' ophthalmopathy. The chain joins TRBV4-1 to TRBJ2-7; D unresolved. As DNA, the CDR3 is TGCGCCAGCAGCCAAGATAGCCACGAGCAGTACTTC. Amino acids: CASSQDSHEQYF.